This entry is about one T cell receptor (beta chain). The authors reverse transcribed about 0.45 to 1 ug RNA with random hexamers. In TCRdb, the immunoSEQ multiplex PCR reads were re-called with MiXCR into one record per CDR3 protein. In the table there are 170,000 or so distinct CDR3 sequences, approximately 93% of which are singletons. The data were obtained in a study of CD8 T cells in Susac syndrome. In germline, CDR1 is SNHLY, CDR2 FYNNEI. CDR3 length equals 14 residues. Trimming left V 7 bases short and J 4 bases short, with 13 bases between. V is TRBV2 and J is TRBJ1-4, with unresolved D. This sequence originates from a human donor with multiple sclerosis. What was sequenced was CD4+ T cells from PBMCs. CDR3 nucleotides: TGTGCCAGCACCAAAGGACGGTTTAATGAAAAACTGTTTTTT. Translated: CASTKGRFNEKLFF.